This T cell receptor (beta chain) was observed in a study of memory CD4+ T cells and cytomegalovirus serostatus. At the level of the study: Donors were healthy Belgian adults, some 10 CMV seropositive and 24 seronegative.

In regard to this clone: What it recognizes is unknown.

J was trimmed by 2 bases and V by 4 bases; bases with no gene match: 4. Looked up from germline, CDR1 is GTSNPN and CDR2 is SVGIG (reference sequence). The CDR3 is made up of 14 amino acids. The sort gate was single viable CD3+CD4+CD8-CD45RO+ cells for memory CD4+ T cells. After thawing, CD4+ T cells were positively selected. Profiling relied on immunoSEQ multiplex PCR, and the TCRdb table lists in-frame clones only, not all of them. The data hold around 50,000 clones, with under 80% observed a single time. Study results and caveats: CD4+ memory repertoires contained about two fifths of the roughly 160 reported CMV TCRbeta sequences. Repertoires predicted CMV serostatus with median bootstrapped AUC of around 0.96.

Sequencing used memory CD4+ T cells from blood. This sequence joins TRBV30 and TRBJ2-7; 11 bases are shared with TRBD1. The TCR was taken from an adult in good health and CMV-seronegative. The CDR3 DNA sequence: TGTGCCTGGAACATGGGACAGGGGGCCTACGAGCAGTACTTC. It encodes CAWNMGQGAYEQYF.